The present TCR beta chain was sequenced within a study of beta chain features in type 1 diabetes. Whole-study results and caveats: Because the template was cDNA, high-expressing cells might be over-represented.

Germline values: CDR1 SNHLY, CDR2 FYNNEI. The CDR3 length is 14 residues. Trimming removed 3 bases from V and 3 bases from J; junction bases left unmatched: 5. Sequencing targeted expressed TCRB transcripts, as all isolated RNA had been reverse transcribed. Assay used: immunoSEQ multiplex PCR; TCRdb lists only in-frame clones, some missing. The repertoire holds about 320,000 clones, with 12% to 15% as singletons. As regards this clone: Its specificity is not known.

The material sequenced was central memory CD4+ T cells from blood. The chain joins TRBV2 to TRBJ2-7, with 7 nucleotides matching TRBD1. The receptor was derived from a man aged 25-45 years in good health. CDR3: CASSDGTVVYEQYV. As DNA, the CDR3 is TGTGCCAGCAGTGACGGGACAGTAGTCTACGAGCAGTACGTC.